The rows below give T cell receptor beta chains drawn from one sample of a study of OX40 agonist ivuxolimab in advanced cancers. Produced via immunoSEQ multiplex PCR; TCRdb's table is partial and in-frame only. The sample includes tens of thousands of clones, approximately 86% of them seen just once. The input for sequencing was CD4+ or CD8+ T cells sorted from blood, taken in a trial of the OX40 agonist ivuxolimab. These receptors all come from an adult with an advanced solid tumor such as melanoma, head and neck, liver or kidney cancer. Both conserved end residues are part of each CDR3. The D gene is left open where the match is weak. Expanded clones are given a class, and other clones once, few, many or no size at all.

d_gene: TRBD2; abundance: once; v_gene: TRBV5-1; j_gene: TRBJ2-3; CDR3nt: TGCGCCAGCAGCTTGGCGCGCGGGAGGGCCCTGGGTAGCACAGATACGCAGTATTTT; CDR3aa: CASSLARGRALGSTDTQYF
d_gene: .; abundance: .; v_gene: TRBV15; j_gene: TRBJ2-7; CDR3nt: TGTGCCACCAGCAGAGATATGAGCTCCTACGAGCAGTACTTC; CDR3aa: CATSRDMSSYEQYF
d_gene: .; abundance: .; v_gene: TRBV21-1; j_gene: TRBJ2-3; CDR3nt: TGTGCCAGCAGCAAAGGAGGGTTTTTTAGCGGAGAAAGCACAGATACGCAGTATTTT; CDR3aa: CASSKGGFFSGESTDTQYF
d_gene: .; abundance: .; v_gene: TRBV11-3; j_gene: TRBJ2-7; CDR3nt: TGTGCCAGCAGCCTTCACGACCTCCAGTACTTC; CDR3aa: CASSLHDLQYF
d_gene: .; abundance: .; v_gene: TRBV19; j_gene: TRBJ1-3; CDR3nt: TGTGCCAGTAGTACGACAGGTTTCTCTGGAAACACCATATATTTT; CDR3aa: CASSTTGFSGNTIYF
d_gene: .; abundance: .; v_gene: TRBV7-9; j_gene: TRBJ1-1; CDR3nt: TGTGCCAGCAGCTTAAGGGGCCCCGGACGGCAAATGAACACTGAAGCTTTCTTT; CDR3aa: CASSLRGPGRQMNTEAFF
d_gene: TRBD1; abundance: .; v_gene: TRBV13; j_gene: TRBJ1-2; CDR3nt: TGTGCCAGCAGCCCGGGGACAGTCGGCTACACCTTC; CDR3aa: CASSPGTVGYTF
d_gene: .; abundance: .; v_gene: TRBV6-5; j_gene: TRBJ2-2; CDR3nt: TGTGCCAGCAGTTACGCTAGGATTTACGCCGGGGAGCTGTTTTTT; CDR3aa: CASSYARIYAGELFF
d_gene: TRBD2; abundance: .; v_gene: TRBV7-3; j_gene: TRBJ2-3; CDR3nt: TGTGCCAGCAGCTTAAATGGCGGGAGGGCAGATACGCAGTATTTT; CDR3aa: CASSLNGGRADTQYF
d_gene: .; abundance: .; v_gene: TRBV5-4; j_gene: TRBJ1-1; CDR3nt: TGTGCCAGCAGCTTGGAGATAGGGACTGAAGCTTTCTTT; CDR3aa: CASSLEIGTEAFF
d_gene: .; abundance: few; v_gene: TRBV27; j_gene: TRBJ2-7; CDR3nt: TGTGCCAGCAGTTCGGGACAAGTGACCTACGAGCAGTACTTC; CDR3aa: CASSSGQVTYEQYF
d_gene: .; abundance: .; v_gene: TRBV9; j_gene: TRBJ2-5; CDR3nt: TGTGCCAGCAGCGACAGGGAGGGCCGGGAGGAGACCCAGTACTTC; CDR3aa: CASSDREGREETQYF
d_gene: TRBD2; abundance: .; v_gene: TRBV4-3; j_gene: TRBJ2-2; CDR3nt: TGCGCCAGCAGCCCTCTAGCGGGAGGGCCCGGGGAGCTGTTTTTT; CDR3aa: CASSPLAGGPGELFF
d_gene: .; abundance: few; v_gene: TRBV7-9; j_gene: TRBJ1-1; CDR3nt: TGTGCCAGCAGCTTAGTACAGGGAGGCACTGAAGCTTTCTTT; CDR3aa: CASSLVQGGTEAFF
d_gene: TRBD1; abundance: .; v_gene: TRBV7-2; j_gene: TRBJ2-5; CDR3nt: TGTGCCAGCAGCTCGACAGGGGGCGAGGAGACCCAGTACTTC; CDR3aa: CASSSTGGEETQYF
d_gene: TRBD1; abundance: few; v_gene: TRBV28; j_gene: TRBJ1-5; CDR3nt: TGTGCCAGCAGTTTCGGGGGACAGCATAGCAATCAGCCCCAGCATTTT; CDR3aa: CASSFGGQHSNQPQHF
d_gene: .; abundance: once; v_gene: TRBV10-3; j_gene: TRBJ1-1; CDR3nt: TGTGCCATCAGTGAGTCTGAGGGGTCCACTGAAGCTTTCTTT; CDR3aa: CAISESEGSTEAFF
d_gene: .; abundance: few; v_gene: TRBV6-5; j_gene: TRBJ2-7; CDR3nt: TGTGCCAGCAGTTACGGGACGTACTACGAGCAGTACTTC; CDR3aa: CASSYGTYYEQYF
d_gene: .; abundance: few; v_gene: TRBV28; j_gene: TRBJ2-7; CDR3nt: TGTGCCAGCAGCAAGACAGTCTCCTACGAGCAGTACTTC; CDR3aa: CASSKTVSYEQYF
d_gene: TRBD1; abundance: .; v_gene: TRBV28; j_gene: TRBJ1-6; CDR3nt: TGTGCCAGCAGGCGGACAGGGTATAATTCACCCCTCCACTTT; CDR3aa: CASRRTGYNSPLHF
d_gene: .; abundance: .; v_gene: TRBV2; j_gene: TRBJ2-5; CDR3nt: TGTGCCAGCAGTTCCGACGGGCCCCAAGAGACCCAGTACTTC; CDR3aa: CASSSDGPQETQYF
d_gene: TRBD2; abundance: .; v_gene: TRBV11-2; j_gene: TRBJ2-2; CDR3nt: TGTGCCAGCAGCGCTACTAGCGGGAGTGGGGAGCTGTTTTTT; CDR3aa: CASSATSGSGELFF
d_gene: .; abundance: .; v_gene: TRBV19; j_gene: TRBJ1-1; CDR3nt: TGTGCCAGTAGTACCCGTAGGACTGAAGCTTTCTTT; CDR3aa: CASSTRRTEAFF
d_gene: TRBD1; abundance: .; v_gene: TRBV7-9; j_gene: TRBJ2-7; CDR3nt: TGTGCCAGCAGCCCGCCGGGACAGGACTACGAGCAGTACTTC; CDR3aa: CASSPPGQDYEQYF
d_gene: TRBD1; abundance: .; v_gene: TRBV19; j_gene: TRBJ1-4; CDR3nt: TGTGCCAGTAGTCCGCAGACAGGGGCGGGAGAAACTAATGAAAAACTGTTTTTT; CDR3aa: CASSPQTGAGETNEKLFF
d_gene: TRBD1; abundance: .; v_gene: TRBV9; j_gene: TRBJ2-7; CDR3nt: TGTGCCAGCAGCGTAGCTACGGGACAGGGGTACGAGCAGTACTTC; CDR3aa: CASSVATGQGYEQYF
d_gene: TRBD1; abundance: few; v_gene: TRBV30; j_gene: TRBJ1-1; CDR3nt: TGTGCCTGGAGTCGACAGGGGCCTGAAGCTTTCTTT; CDR3aa: CAWSRQGPEAFF
d_gene: .; abundance: .; v_gene: TRBV21-1; j_gene: TRBJ1-3; CDR3nt: TGTGCCAGCAGCAAAGCGGGAGGAGGGGGTGGAAACACCATATATTTT; CDR3aa: CASSKAGGGGGNTIYF
d_gene: .; abundance: .; v_gene: TRBV5-1; j_gene: TRBJ1-1; CDR3nt: TGCGCCAGCAGCCTTTCATTACTCCTCGGGACTGAAGCTTTCTTT; CDR3aa: CASSLSLLLGTEAFF
d_gene: TRBD1; abundance: .; v_gene: TRBV11-2; j_gene: TRBJ2-7; CDR3nt: TGTGCCAGCAGCCAAGGGGGCGCCGACTACTACGAGCAGTACTTC; CDR3aa: CASSQGGADYYEQYF
d_gene: .; abundance: .; v_gene: TRBV11-3; j_gene: TRBJ2-5; CDR3nt: TGTGCCAGCAGCTTTTTGGAGACCCAGTACTTC; CDR3aa: CASSFLETQYF
d_gene: .; abundance: .; v_gene: TRBV7-2; j_gene: TRBJ1-2; CDR3nt: TGTGCCAGCAGCTTAGATCAGGGAGGCTACACCTTC; CDR3aa: CASSLDQGGYTF
d_gene: .; abundance: .; v_gene: TRBV19; j_gene: TRBJ1-3; CDR3nt: TGTGCCAGTAGTACGGACGGTCCTGGAAACACCATATATTTT; CDR3aa: CASSTDGPGNTIYF
d_gene: .; abundance: few; v_gene: TRBV6-4; j_gene: TRBJ1-5; CDR3nt: TGTGCCAGCAGTGACCTAGGGACGGCCGAGGCGAGCAATCAGCCCCAGCATTTT; CDR3aa: CASSDLGTAEASNQPQHF
d_gene: .; abundance: .; v_gene: TRBV5-3; j_gene: TRBJ1-4; CDR3nt: TGTGCCAGCAGCTATGGGACTGCAGATGAAAAGCTGTTTTTT; CDR3aa: CASSYGTADEKLFF
d_gene: .; abundance: .; v_gene: TRBV4-3; j_gene: TRBJ2-3; CDR3nt: TGCGCCACTAGCCAGGGCAGGGAAGACACAGATACGCAGTATTTT; CDR3aa: CATSQGREDTDTQYF
d_gene: TRBD1; abundance: .; v_gene: TRBV4-2; j_gene: TRBJ2-2; CDR3nt: TGTGCCAGCAGAACCGGGACAGGGGGCGGGGAGCTGTTTTTT; CDR3aa: CASRTGTGGGELFF
d_gene: .; abundance: .; v_gene: TRBV5-4; j_gene: TRBJ1-2; CDR3nt: TGTGCCAGCAGCTTGCCGACCTACAACTATGGCTACACCTTC; CDR3aa: CASSLPTYNYGYTF
d_gene: .; abundance: .; v_gene: TRBV7-8; j_gene: TRBJ2-3; CDR3nt: TGTGCCAGCGGGGTAATATCCACAGATACGCAGTATTTT; CDR3aa: CASGVISTDTQYF
d_gene: .; abundance: .; v_gene: TRBV18; j_gene: TRBJ2-5; CDR3nt: TGTGCCAGCTCACCACCCGACGGCTACCAAGAGACCCAGTACTTC; CDR3aa: CASSPPDGYQETQYF
d_gene: .; abundance: .; v_gene: TRBV2; j_gene: TRBJ2-5; CDR3nt: TGTGCCAGCAGGGGAATACTAGGCTCTGCGACCCAGTACTTC; CDR3aa: CASRGILGSATQYF
d_gene: .; abundance: .; v_gene: TRBV5-6; j_gene: TRBJ1-2; CDR3nt: TGTGCCAGCATAGGGGTAGACTATGGCTACACCTTC; CDR3aa: CASIGVDYGYTF
d_gene: TRBD2; abundance: .; v_gene: TRBV11-3; j_gene: TRBJ2-5; CDR3nt: TGTGCCAGCAGCTTAACGATCAGGCTAGCGGGAGTGGAGACCCAGTACTTC; CDR3aa: CASSLTIRLAGVETQYF
d_gene: .; abundance: .; v_gene: TRBV2; j_gene: TRBJ1-2; CDR3nt: TGTGCCAGCAGTCCCCAGGGTAACTATGGCTACACCTTC; CDR3aa: CASSPQGNYGYTF
d_gene: .; abundance: .; v_gene: TRBV21-1; j_gene: TRBJ2-6; CDR3nt: TGTGCCAGCAGCAAAAGGCGACTAGACGGATTCTCTGGGGCCAACGTCCTGACTTTC; CDR3aa: CASSKRRLDGFSGANVLTF
d_gene: .; abundance: .; v_gene: TRBV7-9; j_gene: TRBJ1-1; CDR3nt: TGTGCAGGTAGAACACCGTCGGAGGGCTCGAACACTGAAGCTTTCTTT; CDR3aa: CAGRTPSEGSNTEAFF
d_gene: .; abundance: .; v_gene: TRBV11-2; j_gene: TRBJ1-1; CDR3nt: TGTGCCAGCAGCCCCGGCCCGGCGATGAACACTGAAGCTTTCTTT; CDR3aa: CASSPGPAMNTEAFF
d_gene: .; abundance: .; v_gene: TRBV6-5; j_gene: TRBJ2-5; CDR3nt: TGTGCCAGCAGTAACTCTCGCATAGAGACCCAGTACTTC; CDR3aa: CASSNSRIETQYF
d_gene: .; abundance: .; v_gene: TRBV4-3; j_gene: TRBJ2-7; CDR3nt: TGCGCCAGCAGCCAAGATTTAGTGGCGGCTAGTGGGAGTGACGAGCAGTACTTC; CDR3aa: CASSQDLVAASGSDEQYF
d_gene: .; abundance: .; v_gene: TRBV11-3; j_gene: TRBJ2-7; CDR3nt: TGTGCCAGCAGCTTAGATTCCGAAGTCGGCGAGCAGTACTTC; CDR3aa: CASSLDSEVGEQYF
d_gene: .; abundance: .; v_gene: TRBV19; j_gene: TRBJ2-2; CDR3nt: TGTGCTACAGGGACGGCAAACACCGGGGAGCTGTTTTTT; CDR3aa: CATGTANTGELFF
d_gene: .; abundance: once; v_gene: TRBV6-1; j_gene: TRBJ2-2; CDR3nt: TGTGCCATCTCAGGATTTATAGCAAACACCGGGGAGCTGTTTTTT; CDR3aa: CAISGFIANTGELFF
d_gene: .; abundance: few; v_gene: TRBV28; j_gene: TRBJ1-5; CDR3nt: TGTGCCAGCAGTTTCGACCGACGCAATCAGCCCCAGCATTTT; CDR3aa: CASSFDRRNQPQHF
d_gene: TRBD1; abundance: once; v_gene: TRBV19; j_gene: TRBJ1-6; CDR3nt: TGTGCCAGCAAGGGACAGGTGAATTCACCCCTCCACTTT; CDR3aa: CASKGQVNSPLHF